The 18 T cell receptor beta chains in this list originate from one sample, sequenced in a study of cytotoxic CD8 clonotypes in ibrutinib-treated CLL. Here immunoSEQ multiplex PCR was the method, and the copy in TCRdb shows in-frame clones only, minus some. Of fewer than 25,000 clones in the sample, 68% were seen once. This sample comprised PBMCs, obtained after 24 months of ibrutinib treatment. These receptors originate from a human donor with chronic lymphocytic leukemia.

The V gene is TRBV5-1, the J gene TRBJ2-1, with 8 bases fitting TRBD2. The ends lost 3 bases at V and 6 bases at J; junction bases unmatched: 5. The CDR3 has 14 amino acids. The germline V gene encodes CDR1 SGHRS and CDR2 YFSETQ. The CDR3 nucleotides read TGCGCCAGCAGCTACACGGGGGGGCTCAATGAGCAGTTCTTC. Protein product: CASSYTGGLNEQFF.

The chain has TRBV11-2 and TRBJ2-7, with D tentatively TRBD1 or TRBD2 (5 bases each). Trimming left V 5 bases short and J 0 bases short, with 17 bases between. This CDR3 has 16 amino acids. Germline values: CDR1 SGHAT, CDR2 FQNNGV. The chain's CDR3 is CASSPPGSGISYEQYF. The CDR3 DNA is TGTGCCAGCAGCCCCCCAGGGTCGGGGATCTCCTACGAGCAGTACTTC.

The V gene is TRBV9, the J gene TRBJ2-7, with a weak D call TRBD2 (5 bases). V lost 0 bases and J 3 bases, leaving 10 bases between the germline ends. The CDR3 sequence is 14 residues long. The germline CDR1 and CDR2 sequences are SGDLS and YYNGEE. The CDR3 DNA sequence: TGTGCCAGCAGCGTAGATACTAGACTCTACGAGCAGTACTTC. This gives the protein CASSVDTRLYEQYF.

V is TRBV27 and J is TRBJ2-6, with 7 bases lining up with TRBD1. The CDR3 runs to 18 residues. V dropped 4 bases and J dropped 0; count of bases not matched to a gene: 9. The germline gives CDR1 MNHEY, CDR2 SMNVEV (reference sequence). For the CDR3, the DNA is TGTGCCAGCAGTTCCTGGGACAGTAGGTTCTCTGGGGCCAACGTCCTGACTTTC. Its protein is CASSSWDSRFSGANVLTF.

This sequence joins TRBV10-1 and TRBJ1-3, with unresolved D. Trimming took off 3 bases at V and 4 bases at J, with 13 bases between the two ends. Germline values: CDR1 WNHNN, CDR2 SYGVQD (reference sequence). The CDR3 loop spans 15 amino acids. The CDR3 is CASSDLDRLGNTIYF. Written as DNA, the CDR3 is TGCGCCAGCAGTGATCTGGACCGACTGGGAAACACCATATATTTT.

The CDR3 region is CASSWGTGGGSPLHF. For the CDR3, the DNA is TGTGCCAGCAGCTGGGGGACCGGGGGAGGTTCACCCCTCCACTTT. V is TRBV7-9 and J is TRBJ1-6, with D maybe TRBD1 (5 bases). CDR1 SEHNR and CDR2 FQNEAQ come from the germline V gene (reference sequence). V lost 4 bases and J 9 bases, leaving 16 bases between the germline ends. CDR3 size: 15 residues.

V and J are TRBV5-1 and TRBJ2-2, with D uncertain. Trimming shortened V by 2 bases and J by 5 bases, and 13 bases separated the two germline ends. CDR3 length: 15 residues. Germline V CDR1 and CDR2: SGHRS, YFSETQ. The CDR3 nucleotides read TGCGCCAGCAGCTTAAACAACCAGGAGACCGGGGAGCTGTTTTTT. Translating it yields CASSLNNQETGELFF.

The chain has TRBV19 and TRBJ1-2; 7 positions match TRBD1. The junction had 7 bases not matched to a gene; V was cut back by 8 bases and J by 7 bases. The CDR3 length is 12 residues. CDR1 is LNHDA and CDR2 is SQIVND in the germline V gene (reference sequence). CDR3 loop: CASLARGAGYTF. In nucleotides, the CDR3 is TGTGCCAGTCTGGCCAGGGGGGCTGGCTACACCTTC.

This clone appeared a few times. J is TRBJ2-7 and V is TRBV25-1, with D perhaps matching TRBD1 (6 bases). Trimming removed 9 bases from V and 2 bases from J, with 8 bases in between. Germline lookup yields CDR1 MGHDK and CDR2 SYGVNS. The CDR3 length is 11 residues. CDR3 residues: CASTGTYEQYF. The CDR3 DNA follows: TGTGCCAGTACAGGGACCTACGAGCAGTACTTC.

The CDR3, as DNA: TGCAGCGTTGACAGGGGGCTAACAGATACGCAGTATTTT. Protein product: CSVDRGLTDTQYF. The chain carries TRBV29-1 and TRBJ2-3, with 8 bases aligning to TRBD1. The CDR3 length is 13 residues. CDR1 and CDR2 from the germline V gene are SQVTM and ANQGSEA. With 3 bases clipped from V and 3 bases from J, the junction kept 2 bases outside the gene matches.

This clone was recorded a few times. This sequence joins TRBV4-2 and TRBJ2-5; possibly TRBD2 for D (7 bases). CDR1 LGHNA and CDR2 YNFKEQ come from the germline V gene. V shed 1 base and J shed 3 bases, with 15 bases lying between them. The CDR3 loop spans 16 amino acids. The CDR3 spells CASSQGRGAGEETQYF. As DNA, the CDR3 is TGTGCCAGCAGCCAAGGACGGGGGGCCGGCGAAGAGACCCAGTACTTC.

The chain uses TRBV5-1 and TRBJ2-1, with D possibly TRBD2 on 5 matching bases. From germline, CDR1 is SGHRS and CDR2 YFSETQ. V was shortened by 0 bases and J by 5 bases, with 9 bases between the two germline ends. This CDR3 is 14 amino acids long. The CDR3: CASSLVGSHNEQFF. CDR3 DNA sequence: TGCGCCAGCAGCTTGGTGGGGAGCCACAATGAGCAGTTCTTC.

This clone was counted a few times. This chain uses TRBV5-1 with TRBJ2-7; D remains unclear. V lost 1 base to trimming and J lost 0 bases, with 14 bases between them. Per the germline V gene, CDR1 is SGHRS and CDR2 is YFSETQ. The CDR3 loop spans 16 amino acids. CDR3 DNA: TGCGCCAGCAGCTTGTCCGAAGGGTCACCCTCCTACGAGCAGTACTTC. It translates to CASSLSEGSPSYEQYF.

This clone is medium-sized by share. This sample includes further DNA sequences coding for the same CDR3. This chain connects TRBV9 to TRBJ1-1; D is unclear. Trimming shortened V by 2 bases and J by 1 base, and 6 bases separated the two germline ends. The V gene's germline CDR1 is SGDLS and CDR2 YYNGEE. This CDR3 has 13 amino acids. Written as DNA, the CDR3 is TGTGCCAGCAGCGTTAGTCAGAACACTGAAGCTTTCTTT. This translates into CASSVSQNTEAFF.

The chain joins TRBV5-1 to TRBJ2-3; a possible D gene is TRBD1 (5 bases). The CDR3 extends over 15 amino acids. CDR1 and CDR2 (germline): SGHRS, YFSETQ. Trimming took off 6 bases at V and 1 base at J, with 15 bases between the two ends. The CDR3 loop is CASTPAGPRTDTQYF. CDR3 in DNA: TGCGCCAGCACTCCCGCAGGGCCGCGCACAGATACGCAGTATTTT.

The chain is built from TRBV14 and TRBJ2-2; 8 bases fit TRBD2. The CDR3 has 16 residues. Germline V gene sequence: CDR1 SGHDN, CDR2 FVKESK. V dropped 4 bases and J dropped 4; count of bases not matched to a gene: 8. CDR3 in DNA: TGTGCCAGCAGCCCCTTAGCGGGGATCGGCACCGGGGAGCTGTTTTTT. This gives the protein CASSPLAGIGTGELFF.

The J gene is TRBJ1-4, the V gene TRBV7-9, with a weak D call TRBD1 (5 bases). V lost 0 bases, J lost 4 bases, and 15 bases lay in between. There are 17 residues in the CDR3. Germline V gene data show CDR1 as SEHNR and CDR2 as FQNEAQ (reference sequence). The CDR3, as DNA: TGTGCCAGCAGCTTAGCGGAGGGGCAACAACTTAATGAAAAACTGTTTTTT. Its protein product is CASSLAEGQQLNEKLFF.

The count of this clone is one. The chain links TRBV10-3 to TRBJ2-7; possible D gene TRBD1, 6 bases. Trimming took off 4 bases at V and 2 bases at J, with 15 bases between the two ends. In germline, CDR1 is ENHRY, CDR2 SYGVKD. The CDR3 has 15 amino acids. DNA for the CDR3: TGTGCCATCAGTGGTCTGGGGGACACCGCCTACGAGCAGTACTTC. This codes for CAISGLGDTAYEQYF.